The 22 T cell receptor beta chains below were found in one sample sequenced in a study of cytomegalovirus exposure and HLA in healthy donors. The study ran its PCR with 60 Vbeta and 13 Jbeta primers. Only in-frame clones appear in the TCRdb table, and some are missing; sequencing was by immunoSEQ multiplex PCR. This table has 95,000 to 150,000 clones, approximately 80% appearing once. Sequences were obtained from PBMCs. These TCRs come from a female donor in good health and CMV-seropositive.

This chain joins TRBV19 and TRBJ1-2; D gene unclear. This CDR3 is built from 14 residues. V lost 7 bases to trimming and J lost 4 bases, with 16 bases between them. Germline assignment: CDR1 LNHDA and CDR2 SQIVND (reference sequence). The CDR3 protein is CASKQRSGFYGYTF. CDR3 nucleotide sequence: TGTGCCAGTAAACAGAGGTCGGGATTCTATGGCTACACCTTC.

The J gene is TRBJ2-3, the V gene TRBV10-3; TRBD2 aligns across 13 bases. This CDR3 comprises 16 residues. The germline V gene has CDR1 ENHRY and CDR2 SYGVKD. J was trimmed by 2 bases and V by 6 bases; bases with no gene match: 5. As DNA, the CDR3 is TGTGCCATCAGGGGGACTAGCGGGGAGTACACAGATACGCAGTATTTT. This gives the protein CAIRGTSGEYTDTQYF.

This rearrangement joins TRBV7-8 to TRBJ1-2; 9 nucleotides align to TRBD1. The CDR3 has 15 amino acids. J lost 8 bases, V lost 2 bases, and 9 bases had no gene match. CDR1 and CDR2 (germline): SGHVS, FQNEAQ. Here the CDR3 DNA reads TGTGCCAGCAGCTTAACCCGGGACAGGGTCGGGGGCTACACCTTC. Its protein is CASSLTRDRVGGYTF.

The gene calls are TRBV18 and TRBJ1-4; 7 bases agree with TRBD1. CDR3 length equals 17 residues. After removal of 1 base from V and 0 bases from J, the junction contained 5 bases not matched to a gene. Per germline, CDR1 KGHSH and CDR2 LQKENI. The CDR3 here is CASSPLPTGSTNEKLFF. CDR3 DNA: TGTGCCAGCTCACCACTACCGACAGGGTCAACTAATGAAAAACTGTTTTTT.

The J gene is TRBJ1-6, the V gene TRBV27; D gene unclear. V lost 5 bases and J lost 0, with 14 bases in between. This CDR3 is built from 17 residues. The germline V gene has CDR1 MNHEY and CDR2 SMNVEV (reference sequence). CDR3 residues: CASSPLLFSSYNSPLHF. The CDR3 bases are TGTGCCAGCAGTCCTCTCCTCTTTAGCTCCTATAATTCACCCCTCCACTTT.

The V call is TRBV30, the J call TRBJ2-7; unclear D gene. Germline lookup yields CDR1 GTSNPN and CDR2 SVGIG (reference sequence). The CDR3 loop spans 11 amino acids. The ends were cut back, 0 bases at V and 5 bases at J, with 5 bases in the middle. The CDR3 here is CAWSVPDEQYF. The CDR3 coding sequence is TGTGCCTGGAGTGTACCGGACGAGCAGTACTTC.

This chain uses TRBV2 with TRBJ1-1; D may be TRBD1 (5 bases). The V end was cut by 2 bases, the J end by 3 bases, with 10 bases between. The CDR3 runs to 14 residues. The germline V gene has CDR1 SNHLY and CDR2 FYNNEI. CDR3 DNA sequence: TGTGCCAGCAGTGAATGGGGGGTAGACACTGAAGCTTTCTTT. Protein: CASSEWGVDTEAFF.

This clone is a singleton in its sample. This sequence joins TRBV7-2 and TRBJ1-1, with D possibly TRBD1 on 5 matching bases. Germline V lookup: CDR1 SGHTA, CDR2 FQGNSA. Trimming took 7 bases from V and 6 from J, leaving 15 bases between them. This CDR3 is 13 amino acids long. CDR3 nucleotide sequence: TGTGCCAGCACCGGGCGGGGGAAGGCTGAAGCTTTCTTT. It yields the protein CASTGRGKAEAFF.

Comments on this clone: Other nucleotide sequences in the sample specify the same CDR3. J is TRBJ1-5 and V is TRBV18; tentatively, D is TRBD1 (5 bases). This CDR3 has 13 amino acids. The germline V gene encodes CDR1 KGHSH and CDR2 LQKENI. V shed 3 bases and J shed 5 bases, with 8 bases lying between them. The CDR3 bases are TGTGCCAGCTCACCGGGCAGGGATCAGCCCCAGCATTTT. This codes for CASSPGRDQPQHF.

The chain couples TRBV6-5 to TRBJ1-2; perhaps TRBD1 as D (6 bases). This CDR3 is built from 13 residues. Trimming left V 6 bases short and J 3 bases short, with 11 bases between. Germline lookup yields CDR1 MNHEY and CDR2 SVGAGI. The chain's CDR3 is CASSSGGDYGYTF. Written as DNA, the CDR3 is TGTGCCAGCAGCTCGGGGGGCGACTATGGCTACACCTTC.

This clone was picked up one time. The chain links TRBV7-2 to TRBJ1-2; tentative D call: TRBD1 (6 bases). Germline V gives CDR1 SGHTA, CDR2 FQGNSA. V lost 5 bases to trimming and J lost 4 bases, with 20 bases between them. CDR3 length: 16 amino acids. The CDR3: CASSARQAGASYGYTF. CDR3 DNA sequence: TGTGCCAGCAGCGCGAGACAGGCGGGGGCTTCCTATGGCTACACCTTC.

This clone is a singleton in its sample. The chain is built from TRBV5-1 and TRBJ2-7, with D possibly TRBD2 on 6 matching bases. This CDR3 is 14 amino acids long. V was clipped by 4 bases and J by 1 base, with 12 bases between them. Germline V gene lookup returns CDR1 SGHRS and CDR2 YFSETQ. CDR3 loop: CASSPGDRSYEQYF. The CDR3 region has the DNA TGCGCCAGCAGCCCGGGGGATCGGTCCTACGAGCAGTACTTC.

The chain recombines TRBV5-6 with TRBJ1-1; 9 nucleotides line up with TRBD1. The germline gives CDR1 SGHDT, CDR2 YYEEEE. The CDR3 spans 12 residues. J gave up 12 bases and V 0 bases, and 3 bases lay outside the gene matches. DNA of the CDR3: TGTGCCAGCAGCTTGGGGGACAGGGCCTCTTTCTTT. Amino acids: CASSLGDRASFF.

J is TRBJ1-4 and V is TRBV14; D may be TRBD1 (5 bases). Trimming stripped 0 bases from V and 8 bases from J, with 19 bases between. The CDR3 contains 17 residues. Germline V gives CDR1 SGHDN, CDR2 FVKESK. The CDR3 coding sequence is TGTGCCAGCAGCCAAGATAGGGGCACCTACTTGGGAGAAAAACTGTTTTTT. It specifies CASSQDRGTYLGEKLFF. The whole variable domain, remainder taken from reference TRBV14 and TRBJ1-4, is EAGVTQFPSHSVIEKGQTVTLRCDPISGHDNLYWYRRVMGKEIKFLLHFVKESKQDESGMPNNRFLAERTGGTYSTLKVQPAELEDSGVYFCASSQDRGTYLGEKLFFGSGTQLSVL.

This clone was observed a handful of times. V and J are TRBV11-2 and TRBJ1-3, with D unresolved. CDR1 SGHAT and CDR2 FQNNGV come from the germline V gene. V was trimmed by 2 bases and J by 3 bases, leaving 14 bases between them. The CDR3 totals 16 residues. CDR3 protein: CASSLSPGGIGNTIYF. As DNA, the CDR3 is TGTGCCAGCAGCTTATCACCTGGAGGGATTGGAAACACCATATATTTT. The full variable domain, rest sourced from reference TRBV11-2 and TRBJ1-3, is EAGVAQSPRYKIIEKRQSVAFWCNPISGHATLYWYQQILGQGPKLLIQFQNNGVVDDSQLPKDRFSAERLKGVDSTLKIQPAKLEDSAVYLCASSLSPGGIGNTIYFGEGSWLTVV.

This clone was detected once. The chain employs TRBV27 and TRBJ2-2, with 7 bases lining up with TRBD1. The CDR3 runs 15 residues. Per germline, CDR1 MNHEY and CDR2 SMNVEV (reference sequence). The V and J ends lost 5 bases and 2 bases, in that order; junction bases with no gene match: 5. CDR3 DNA: TGTGCCAGCAGTATGGGACAGTACAACACCGGGGAGCTGTTTTTT. Its translation is CASSMGQYNTGELFF.

The rearrangement uses TRBV18 and TRBJ1-4, with D unresolved. With 6 bases removed from V and 0 bases from J, the gap between germline ends came to 8 bases. The CDR3 is 14 residues long. CDR1 and CDR2 from the germline V gene are KGHSH and LQKENI. For the CDR3, the DNA is TGTGCCAGCTCCCAAGAGGCAACTAATGAAAAACTGTTTTTT. Its translation is CASSQEATNEKLFF.

This chain uses TRBV18 with TRBJ2-7; 9 bases are shared with TRBD1. The J segment lost 5 bases and the V segment lost 3 bases, leaving 2 bases of the junction unmatched. Germline V gene lookup returns CDR1 KGHSH and CDR2 LQKENI. The CDR3 runs 13 residues. The CDR3 region has the DNA TGTGCCAGCTCACCGGGACAGGGTGACGAGCAGTACTTC. Translating it yields CASSPGQGDEQYF. Complete variable domain (other parts from reference TRBV18 and TRBJ2-7): NAGVMQNPRHLVRRRGQEARLRCSPMKGHSHVYWYRQLPEEGLKFMVYLQKENIIDESGMPKERFSAEFPKEGPSILRIQQVVRGDSAAYFCASSPGQGDEQYFGPGTRLTVT.

This clone appeared a single time. The rearrangement links TRBV5-1 to TRBJ1-6; unclear D gene. This CDR3 has 15 residues. The V end lost 4 bases, the J end lost 8 bases, and 16 bases lay between the germline ends. Germline CDR1 reads SGHRS; CDR2 reads YFSETQ. The CDR3 here is CASSAQEGRDSPLHF. CDR3 bases: TGCGCCAGCAGCGCCCAGGAGGGTAGGGATTCACCCCTCCACTTT.

This sequence joins TRBV5-4 and TRBJ2-1; 8 bases agree with TRBD2. There are 16 residues in the CDR3. V trimming: 4 bases; J trimming: 2 bases; junction bases outside the gene matches: 8. Germline V lookup: CDR1 SGHNT, CDR2 YYREEE (reference sequence). CDR3 sequence (DNA): TGTGCCAGCAGCCCCCGGGGGGGGATTCCCTACAATGAGCAGTTCTTC. Protein product: CASSPRGGIPYNEQFF. Based on the CDR3 plus reference TRBV5-4 and TRBJ2-1, the full variable domain is ETGVTQSPTHLIKTRGQQVTLRCSSQSGHNTVSWYQQALGQGPQFIFQYYREEENGRGNFPPRFSGLQFPNYSSELNVNALELDDSALYLCASSPRGGIPYNEQFFGPGTRLTVL.

V and J are TRBV2 and TRBJ1-2; TRBD1 aligns across 9 bases. V lost 5 bases, J lost 6 bases, and 7 bases stayed unmatched. The length of the CDR3 is 14 residues. Germline CDR1 and CDR2: SNHLY and FYNNEI. CDR3 region: CASSRRDRVDGYTF. CDR3 DNA sequence: TGTGCCAGCAGTCGCCGGGACAGGGTGGATGGCTACACCTTC. Full variable domain (rest looked up from reference TRBV2 and TRBJ1-2): EPEVTQTPSHQVTQMGQEVILRCVPISNHLYFYWYRQILGQKVEFLVSFYNNEISEKSEIFDDQFSVERPDGSNFTLKIRSTKLEDSAMYFCASSRRDRVDGYTFGSGTRLTVV.

The chain links TRBV5-6 to TRBJ1-1; D perhaps matches TRBD1 (5 bases). The CDR3 extends over 14 amino acids. CDR1 and CDR2 from the germline V gene are SGHDT and YYEEEE. Trimming left V 0 bases short and J 4 bases short, with 10 bases between. CDR3 region: CASSLAGWGTEAFF. The DNA of the CDR3 is TGTGCCAGCAGCTTGGCAGGGTGGGGCACTGAAGCTTTCTTT.